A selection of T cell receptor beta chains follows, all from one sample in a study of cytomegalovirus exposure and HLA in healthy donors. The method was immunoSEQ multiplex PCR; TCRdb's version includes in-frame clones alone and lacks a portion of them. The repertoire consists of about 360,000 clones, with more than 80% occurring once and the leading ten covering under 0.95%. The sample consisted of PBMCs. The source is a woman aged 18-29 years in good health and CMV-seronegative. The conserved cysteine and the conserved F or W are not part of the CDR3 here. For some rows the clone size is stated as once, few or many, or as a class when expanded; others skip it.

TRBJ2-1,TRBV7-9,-,ASSLGTSGSGLSYNEQF
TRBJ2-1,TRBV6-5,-,ASSSGQGVYNEQF
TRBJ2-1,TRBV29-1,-,SVEGGLVNEQF
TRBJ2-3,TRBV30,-,AWSEGAGTDTQY
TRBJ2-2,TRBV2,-,ASRGLAVNTGELF
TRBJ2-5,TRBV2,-,AASGRGGYETQY
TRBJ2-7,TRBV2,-,ASSPRDFSYEQY
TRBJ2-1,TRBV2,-,AALLAGVNEQF
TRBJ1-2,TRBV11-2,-,ASTFFGQGEYGYT
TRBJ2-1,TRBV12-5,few,ASGVETGTGENNEQF
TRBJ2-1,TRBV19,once,ASSNLGRDEQF
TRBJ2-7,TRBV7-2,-,ASSPTGLWQY
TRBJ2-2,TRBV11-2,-,ASNQRTWLAGMNTGELF
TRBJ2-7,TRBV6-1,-,ASSGRFGGRTIPTYEQY
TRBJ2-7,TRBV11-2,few,ASSPRSYEQY
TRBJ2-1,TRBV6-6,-,ASKPLTGGPGNEQF
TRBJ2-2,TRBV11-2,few,ASSGTASNTGELF
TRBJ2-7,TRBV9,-,ASSVGLAGNYEQY
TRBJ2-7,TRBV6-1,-,ASSEEGQGSYEQY